This paragraph reports one T cell receptor (beta chain). The sample originates from a study of T cell changes during pregnancy in multiple sclerosis. Trimming pared 4 bases from V and 0 bases from J, leaving 12 bases between. The CDR3 runs 15 residues. Germline-derived CDR1 and CDR2 are SGHDN and FVKESK. Sequencing was performed with immunoSEQ multiplex PCR; in TCRdb, only in-frame clones are kept and a portion is missing. The sample comprises around 60,000 clones, roughly nine tenths of which are singletons, and about 0.49% rests with the top ten. This sequence joins TRBV14 and TRBJ1-2, with D perhaps TRBD1 (6 bases). Sequencing used CD4+ T cells from peripheral blood mononuclear cells, obtained after pregnancy. The clonotype was recovered from a female donor in good health, enrolled as a control in a pregnancy study. The CDR3 region has the DNA TGTGCCAGCAGCCGGACAGCAGTGACTAACTATGGCTACACCTTC. This translates into CASSRTAVTNYGYTF.